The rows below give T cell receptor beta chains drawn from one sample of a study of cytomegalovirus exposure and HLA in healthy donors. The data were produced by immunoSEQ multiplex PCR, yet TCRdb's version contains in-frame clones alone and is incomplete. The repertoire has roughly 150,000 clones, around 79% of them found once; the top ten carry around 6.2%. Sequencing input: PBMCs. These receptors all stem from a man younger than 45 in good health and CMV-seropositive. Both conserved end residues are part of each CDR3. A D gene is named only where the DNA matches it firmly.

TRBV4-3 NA CASSLHRASYEQYF
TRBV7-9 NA CSSSLDRPREQYF
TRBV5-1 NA CASNQQGSEAFF
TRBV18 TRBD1 CASSPLGTGNTGELFF
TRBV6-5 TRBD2 CASRTLAGETYEQYF
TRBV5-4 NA CASGAYLGTGELFF
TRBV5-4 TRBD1 CASSSDRATPEAFF
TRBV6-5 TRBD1 CASSIAGTGGYEQYF
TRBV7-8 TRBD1 CASSSGDRGSRPQHF
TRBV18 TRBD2 CASSPRAQRENPNEQFF
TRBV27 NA CARYSGDNTEQYF
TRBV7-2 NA CASSPRRNSYEQYF
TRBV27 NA CASTIGAGSHTGELFF
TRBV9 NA CASSRGLTYGYTF
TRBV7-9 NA CASSLAQGTKDTQYF
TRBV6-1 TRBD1 CASRARGQGDQPQHF
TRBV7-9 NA CASSLGSGSDNQPQHF
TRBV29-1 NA CSVLTWTFNSYEQYF
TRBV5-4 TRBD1 CASSSEGKGQGPEAFF